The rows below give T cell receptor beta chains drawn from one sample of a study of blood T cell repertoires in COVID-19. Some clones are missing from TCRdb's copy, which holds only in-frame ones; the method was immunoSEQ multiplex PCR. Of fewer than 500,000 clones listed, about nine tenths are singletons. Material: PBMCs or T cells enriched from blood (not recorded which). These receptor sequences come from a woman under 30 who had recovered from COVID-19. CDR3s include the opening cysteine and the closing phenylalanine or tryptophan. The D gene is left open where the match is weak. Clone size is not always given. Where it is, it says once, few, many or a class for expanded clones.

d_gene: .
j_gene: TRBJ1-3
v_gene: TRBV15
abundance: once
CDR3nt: TGTGCCACCAGCAATAAACAGGGCGAATATGACACCATATATTTT
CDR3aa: CATSNKQGEYDTIYF

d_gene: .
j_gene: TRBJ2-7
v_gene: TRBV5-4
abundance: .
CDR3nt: TGTGCCAGCAGCATGGAGACCGGACCAGGGGAGCAGTACTTC
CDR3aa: CASSMETGPGEQYF

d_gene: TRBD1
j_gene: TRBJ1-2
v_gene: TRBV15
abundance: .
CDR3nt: TGTGCCACCAGCAGGGGAACAGGGGGATATGGCTACACCTTC
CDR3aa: CATSRGTGGYGYTF

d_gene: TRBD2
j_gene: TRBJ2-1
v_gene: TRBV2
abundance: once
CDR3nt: TGTGCCACCGGGACTAGCGGGGTTAGGGATGAGCAGTTCTTC
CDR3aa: CATGTSGVRDEQFF

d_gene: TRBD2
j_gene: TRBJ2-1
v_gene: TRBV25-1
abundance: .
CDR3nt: TGTGCCAGCAGTGATGAGGGACTAGCGAACAATGAGCAGTTCTTC
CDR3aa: CASSDEGLANNEQFF

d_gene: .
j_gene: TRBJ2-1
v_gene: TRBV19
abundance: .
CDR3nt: TGTGCCAGTAGTATAAGGTCACCGAGAGGACTCAATGAGCAGTTCTTC
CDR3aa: CASSIRSPRGLNEQFF

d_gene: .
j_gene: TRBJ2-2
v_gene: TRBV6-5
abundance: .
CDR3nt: TGTGCCAGCACCCGACAGGTTAACACCGGGGAGCTGTTTTTT
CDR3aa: CASTRQVNTGELFF

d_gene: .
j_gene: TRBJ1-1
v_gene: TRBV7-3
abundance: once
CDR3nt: TGTGCCAGCAGCCCTGCCGGGGGGAACACTGAAGCTTTCTTT
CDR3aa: CASSPAGGNTEAFF

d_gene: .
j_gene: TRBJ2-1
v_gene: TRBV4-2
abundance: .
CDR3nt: TGTGCCAGCAGCCCCGAAGTGCGAGGGGGGGGTGAGCAGTTCTTC
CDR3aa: CASSPEVRGGGEQFF

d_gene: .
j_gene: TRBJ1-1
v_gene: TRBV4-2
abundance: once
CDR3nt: TGTGCCAGCAGCCAGGAGGACCCTATGAACACTGAAGCTTTCTTT
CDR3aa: CASSQEDPMNTEAFF

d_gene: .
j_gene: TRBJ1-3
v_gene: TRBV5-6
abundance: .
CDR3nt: TGTGCCAGCAGTCGACTTACAGGGTTCTCTGGAAACACCATATATTTT
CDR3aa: CASSRLTGFSGNTIYF

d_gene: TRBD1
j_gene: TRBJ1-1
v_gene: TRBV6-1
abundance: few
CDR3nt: TGTGCCAGCAGTGAAACTGGACAGGGGAGTCCAGCTTTCTTT
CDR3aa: CASSETGQGSPAFF

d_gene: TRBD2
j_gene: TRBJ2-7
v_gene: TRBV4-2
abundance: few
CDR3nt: TGTGCCAGCAGCCCCGACACCGGGACTAGCGGGGCCCCCTACGAGCAGTACTTC
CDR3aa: CASSPDTGTSGAPYEQYF

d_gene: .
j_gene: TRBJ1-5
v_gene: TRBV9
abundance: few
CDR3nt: TGTGCCAGCAGCGTGGATGGGGGCTATCAGCCCCAGCATTTT
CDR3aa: CASSVDGGYQPQHF

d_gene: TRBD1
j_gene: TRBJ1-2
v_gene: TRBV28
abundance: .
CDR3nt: TGTGCCAGCAGGACGGGACAGACCTATGGCTACACCTTC
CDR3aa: CASRTGQTYGYTF

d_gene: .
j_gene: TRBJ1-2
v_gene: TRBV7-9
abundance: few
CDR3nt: TGTGCCAGCAGCTTAGAGGGGTGGGGCTATGGCTACACCTTC
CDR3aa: CASSLEGWGYGYTF

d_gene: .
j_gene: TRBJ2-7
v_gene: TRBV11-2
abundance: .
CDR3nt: TGTGCCAGCAGCTTATCTCAGGGATACGAGCAGTACTTC
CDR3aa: CASSLSQGYEQYF

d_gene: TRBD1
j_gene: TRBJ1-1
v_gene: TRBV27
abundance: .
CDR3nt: TGTGCCAGCAGTTTAGTCCGAGACAGGGATACTGAAGCTTTCTTT
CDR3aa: CASSLVRDRDTEAFF

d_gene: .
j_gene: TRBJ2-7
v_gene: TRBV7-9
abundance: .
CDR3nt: TGTGCCAGCAGTCTTTCGGAGGGACAGCTCTTCTACGAGCAGTACTTC
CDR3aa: CASSLSEGQLFYEQYF

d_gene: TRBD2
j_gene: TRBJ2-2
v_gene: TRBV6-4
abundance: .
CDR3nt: TGTGCCAGCAGTTGGACTAGCGGGGGTGTAGATACCGGGGAGCTGTTTTTT
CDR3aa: CASSWTSGGVDTGELFF

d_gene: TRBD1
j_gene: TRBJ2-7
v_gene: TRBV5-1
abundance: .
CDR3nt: TGCGCCAGCAGCTCCACCTTACCGGGACAGGGAGAGCAGTACTTC
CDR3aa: CASSSTLPGQGEQYF

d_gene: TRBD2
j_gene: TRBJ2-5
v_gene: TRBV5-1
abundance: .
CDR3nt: TGCGCCAGCAGCCCCCTCTTGACTAGCGGAGGGAAAGAGACCCAGTACTTC
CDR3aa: CASSPLLTSGGKETQYF

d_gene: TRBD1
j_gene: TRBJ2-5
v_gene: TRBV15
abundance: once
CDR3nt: TGTGCCACCAGCAGACCCGGACAGGGAGAGACCCAGTACTTC
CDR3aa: CATSRPGQGETQYF

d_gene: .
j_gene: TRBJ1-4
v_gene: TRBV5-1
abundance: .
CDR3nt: TGCGCCAGCAGCGCAGGCCTTGGGGCGATAAACGAAAAACTGTTTTTT
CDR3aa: CASSAGLGAINEKLFF

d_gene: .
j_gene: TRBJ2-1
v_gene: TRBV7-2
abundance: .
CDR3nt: TGTGCCAGCAGCTTATTTAGCTATGACTACAATGAGCAGTTCTTC
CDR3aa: CASSLFSYDYNEQFF

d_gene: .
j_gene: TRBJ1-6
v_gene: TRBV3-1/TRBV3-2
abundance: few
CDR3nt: TGTGCCAGCAGCCATCCGCAGAATCTCTCGCCCCTCCACTTT
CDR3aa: CASSHPQNLSPLHF

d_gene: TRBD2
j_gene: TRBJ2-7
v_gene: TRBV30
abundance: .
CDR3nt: TGTGCCTGGGGAATGGGAGGGCCCTACGAGCAGTACTTC
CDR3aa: CAWGMGGPYEQYF

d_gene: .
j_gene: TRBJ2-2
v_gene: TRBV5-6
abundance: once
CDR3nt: TGTGCCAGCAGGAGGACAGTGGCCGGGGAGCTGTTTTTT
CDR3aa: CASRRTVAGELFF

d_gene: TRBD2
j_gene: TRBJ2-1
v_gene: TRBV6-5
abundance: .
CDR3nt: TGTGCCAGCAGGCCTCGGGGGGGCGGTTTAAATGAGCAGTTCTTC
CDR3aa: CASRPRGGGLNEQFF

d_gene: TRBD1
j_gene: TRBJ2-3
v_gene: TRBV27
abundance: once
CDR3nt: TGTGCCAGCAGTTTATCTCGAACGGGACAGGGAAGCACAGATACGCAGTATTTT
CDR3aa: CASSLSRTGQGSTDTQYF

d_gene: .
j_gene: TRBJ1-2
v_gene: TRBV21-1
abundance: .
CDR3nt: TGTGCCAGCAGCAATGGCCCCGCTAACTATGGCTACACCTTC
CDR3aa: CASSNGPANYGYTF

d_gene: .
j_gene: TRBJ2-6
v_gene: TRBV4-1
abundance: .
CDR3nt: TGCGCCAGCAGCCAAGGTGGCTCCCCAAGCTCTGGGGCCAACGTCCTGACTTTC
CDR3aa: CASSQGGSPSSGANVLTF

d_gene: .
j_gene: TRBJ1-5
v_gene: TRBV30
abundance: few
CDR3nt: TGTGCCTGGAGTATAAACTCGGGCGGGCATCAGCCCCAGCATTTT
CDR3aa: CAWSINSGGHQPQHF

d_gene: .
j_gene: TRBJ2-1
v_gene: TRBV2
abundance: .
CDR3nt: TGTGCCAGCAGTGAAGCGCGGTATAATGAGCAGTTCTTC
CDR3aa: CASSEARYNEQFF

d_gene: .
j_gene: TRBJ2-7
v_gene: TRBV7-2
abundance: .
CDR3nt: TGTGCCAGCAGCCTACCAGGAAGCTCCTCCTACGAGCAGTACTTC
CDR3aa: CASSLPGSSSYEQYF

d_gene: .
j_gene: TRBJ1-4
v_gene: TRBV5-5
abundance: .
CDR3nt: TGTGCCAGCAGCTCCACAGTTACAACTAATGAAAAACTGTTTTTT
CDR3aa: CASSSTVTTNEKLFF

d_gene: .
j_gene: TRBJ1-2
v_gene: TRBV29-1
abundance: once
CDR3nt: TGCAGCGTTGGGTTTACCGGAGAGCTTAACTATGGCTACACCTTC
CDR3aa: CSVGFTGELNYGYTF

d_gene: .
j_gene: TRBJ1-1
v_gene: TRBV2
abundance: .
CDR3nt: TGTGCCAGCAGTGCCCAGGGAGGTACTGAAGCTTTCTTT
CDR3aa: CASSAQGGTEAFF

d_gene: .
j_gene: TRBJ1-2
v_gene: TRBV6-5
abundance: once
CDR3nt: TGTGCCAGCAAATCTCCTAAAAGCTATGGCTACACCTTC
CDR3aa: CASKSPKSYGYTF

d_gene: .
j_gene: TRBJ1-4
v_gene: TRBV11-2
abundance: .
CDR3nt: TGTGCCAGCAGCTTACCCTGGGACACGTCAACTAATGAAAAACTGTTTTTT
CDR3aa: CASSLPWDTSTNEKLFF

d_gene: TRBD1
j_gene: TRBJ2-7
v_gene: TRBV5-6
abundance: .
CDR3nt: TGTGCCAGCAGCGGTGGGACAGCTTACGAGCAGTACTTC
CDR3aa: CASSGGTAYEQYF

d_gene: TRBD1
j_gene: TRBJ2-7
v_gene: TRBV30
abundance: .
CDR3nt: TGTGCCTGGAGTGGGTACGCGACAGGGGGTCCCTACGAGCAGTACTTC
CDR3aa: CAWSGYATGGPYEQYF

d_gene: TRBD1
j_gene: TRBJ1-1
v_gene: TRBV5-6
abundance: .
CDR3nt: TGTGCCAGCAGCCCGGACAGGTCGATGGCTTTCTTT
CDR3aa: CASSPDRSMAFF

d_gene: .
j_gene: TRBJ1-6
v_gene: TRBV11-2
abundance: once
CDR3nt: TGTGCCAGCAGCTTGGACAGACATTCACCCCTCCACTTT
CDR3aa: CASSLDRHSPLHF

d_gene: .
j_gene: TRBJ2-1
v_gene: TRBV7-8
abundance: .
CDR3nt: TGTGCCAGCAGCGCCAGAGGGCGGGCTTCGGGTCAGAGTGAGCAGTTCTTC
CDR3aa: CASSARGRASGQSEQFF

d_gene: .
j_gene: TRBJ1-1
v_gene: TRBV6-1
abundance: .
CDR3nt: TGTGCCAGCAGTGAAGCATGGGGGGACACTGAAGCTTTCTTT
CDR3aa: CASSEAWGDTEAFF

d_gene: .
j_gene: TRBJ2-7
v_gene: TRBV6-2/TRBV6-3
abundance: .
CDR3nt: TGTGCCAGCAGTGAGACCGGGTTCTACGAGCAGTACTTC
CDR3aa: CASSETGFYEQYF

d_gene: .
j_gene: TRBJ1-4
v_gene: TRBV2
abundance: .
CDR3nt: TGTGCCACCAAGAGGTCAGGGGAGAAGGAAAAACTGTTTTTT
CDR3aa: CATKRSGEKEKLFF